The rows below give T cell receptor beta chains drawn from one sample of a study of cytotoxic CD8 clonotypes in ibrutinib-treated CLL. Only in-frame clones appear in the TCRdb table, and some are missing; sequencing was by immunoSEQ multiplex PCR. Of about 200,000 clones listed, about four fifths were seen once; the top ten hold approximately 10%. This sample comprised PBMCs, obtained after 12 months of ibrutinib treatment. The receptors derive from a human donor with chronic lymphocytic leukemia. Both conserved end residues are part of each CDR3. The order of the fields is CDR3 length, J gene, D gene, V gene, clone size, CDR3 protein, CDR3 DNA. A D gene is named only where the DNA matches it firmly. Some rows have no size entry. The others give once, few or many, or a class for an expanded clone.

16 TRBJ1-6 NA TRBV19 few CASSTRRGSSNSPLHF TGTGCCAGTAGTACCCGCCGGGGGAGTTCTAATTCACCCCTCCACTTT
13 TRBJ1-5 NA TRBV5-1 NA CASSLGAYQPQHF TGCGCCAGCAGCTTGGGTGCGTATCAGCCCCAGCATTTT
17 TRBJ2-2 NA TRBV5-1 NA CASSLAAVQGGTGELFF TGCGCCAGCAGCTTGGCCGCGGTACAGGGAGGGACCGGGGAGCTGTTTTTT
16 TRBJ2-5 TRBD2 TRBV5-8 NA CASSFGTSVAQETQYF TGTGCCAGCAGCTTCGGGACTAGCGTTGCACAAGAGACCCAGTACTTC
14 TRBJ2-3 NA TRBV11-2 NA CASSLAYSTDTQYF TGTGCCAGCAGCTTAGCCTATAGCACAGATACGCAGTATTTT
16 TRBJ2-3 NA TRBV25-1 NA CASSDPRRGSTDTQYF TGTGCCAGCAGTGACCCCCGCAGGGGAAGCACAGATACGCAGTATTTT
16 TRBJ1-1 NA TRBV5-1 once CASSSGGRGRGTEAFF TGCGCCAGCAGCTCCGGAGGTAGGGGCCGGGGCACTGAAGCTTTCTTT
16 TRBJ1-5 TRBD1 TRBV30 NA CAWSVGGAGGSQPQHF TGTGCCTGGAGTGTAGGTGGGGCAGGGGGGAGTCAGCCCCAGCATTTT
14 TRBJ1-5 TRBD1 TRBV27 NA CASSPRQGLGPQHF TGTGCCAGCAGTCCCCGACAGGGACTAGGCCCCCAGCATTTT
13 TRBJ2-3 NA TRBV25-1 NA CASSESQPDTQYF TGTGCCAGCAGTGAATCACAGCCAGATACGCAGTATTTT
17 TRBJ2-3 TRBD2 TRBV28 NA CASSLRGAGGPGDTQYF TGTGCCAGCAGTTTACGAGGAGCGGGAGGGCCGGGAGATACGCAGTATTTT
15 TRBJ2-1 TRBD2 TRBV4-1 NA CASSQGAAGSYGQFF TGCGCCAGCAGCCAAGGGGCAGCGGGGAGTTATGGACAGTTCTTC
15 TRBJ2-7 NA TRBV5-1 NA CASSLNAEGASEQYF TGCGCCAGCAGCTTGAATGCTGAAGGGGCCTCCGAGCAGTACTTC
14 TRBJ2-2 TRBD2 TRBV6-1 NA CASSRGSDTGELFF TGTGCCAGCAGCCGCGGGAGCGACACCGGGGAGCTGTTTTTT
16 TRBJ2-6 NA TRBV27 NA CASSSGGDSGANVLTF TGTGCCAGCAGTTCCGGCGGCGACTCTGGGGCCAACGTCCTGACTTTC
16 TRBJ1-2 TRBD1 TRBV28 NA CATPGDRGPLNYGYTF TGTGCCACCCCAGGGGACAGGGGCCCACTTAACTATGGCTACACCTTC
13 TRBJ1-1 TRBD1 TRBV11-2 NA CASSLARQGPAFF TGTGCCAGCAGCCTTGCGCGACAGGGCCCAGCTTTCTTT
12 TRBJ1-2 NA TRBV28 once CASSFKGYGYTF TGTGCCAGCAGTTTCAAGGGCTATGGCTACACCTTC
15 TRBJ2-3 NA TRBV25-1 NA CASSEGPPGTDTQYF TGTGCCAGCAGTGAAGGCCCCCCCGGCACAGATACGCAGTATTTT
17 TRBJ2-3 TRBD2 TRBV5-4 NA CASSLPKAGGSADTQYF TGTGCCAGCAGCTTGCCCAAAGCGGGGGGGAGCGCGGATACGCAGTATTTT
12 TRBJ2-5 NA TRBV5-1 NA CASAAFAETQYF TGCGCCAGCGCCGCCTTCGCCGAGACCCAGTACTTC
14 TRBJ1-2 NA TRBV4-1 NA CASSHTRANYGYTF TGCGCCAGCAGCCATACAAGAGCTAACTATGGCTACACCTTC
10 TRBJ1-1 NA TRBV20-1 NA CSASTKRAFF TGCAGTGCTAGCACGAAAAGAGCTTTCTTT
14 TRBJ2-1 TRBD2 TRBV19 NA CASSLPGLGNEQFF TGTGCCAGTAGTTTACCAGGACTAGGCAATGAGCAGTTCTTC
16 TRBJ2-2 NA TRBV11-2 few CASSLRRLPSGGELFF TGTGCCAGCAGCTTAAGACGACTCCCCAGTGGCGGGGAGCTGTTTTTT
17 TRBJ1-2 NA TRBV5-1 NA CASSSYSAGKGGYGYTF TGCGCCAGCAGCTCATACTCCGCCGGCAAGGGAGGCTATGGCTACACCTTC
13 TRBJ1-6 NA TRBV6-5 NA CAIGLGFDSPLHF TGTGCCATAGGACTGGGGTTCGATTCACCCCTCCACTTT
14 TRBJ2-5 NA TRBV6-6 NA CASSRTAFQETQYF TGTGCCAGCAGTCGGACAGCATTCCAAGAGACCCAGTACTTC
12 TRBJ2-7 NA TRBV29-1 once CSAQGRGYEQYF TGCAGCGCCCAGGGGAGGGGATACGAGCAGTACTTC
12 TRBJ2-5 TRBD1 TRBV7-9 NA CASQGAGETQYF TGTGCCAGCCAGGGGGCCGGAGAGACCCAGTACTTC
15 TRBJ2-2 NA TRBV30 NA CAWSLIGGATGELFF TGTGCCTGGAGTCTTATCGGGGGCGCGACTGGGGAGCTGTTTTTT
13 TRBJ1-2 NA TRBV14 NA CASSQDPTYGYTF TGTGCCAGCAGCCAAGATCCGACGTATGGCTACACCTTC
13 TRBJ2-1 NA TRBV25-1 NA CASSDTGGIEQFF TGTGCCAGCAGTGATACAGGAGGTATTGAGCAGTTCTTC
14 TRBJ1-2 NA TRBV5-6 NA CASSLAGANYGYTF TGTGCCAGCAGCTTGGCGGGGGCTAACTATGGCTACACCTTC
14 TRBJ1-1 TRBD1 TRBV28 NA CASSRGTGGTEAFF TGTGCCAGCAGCCGCGGGACAGGGGGTACTGAAGCTTTCTTT
14 TRBJ2-7 NA TRBV4-1 NA CASSYRDVAYEQYF TGCGCCAGCAGCTACCGGGACGTAGCCTACGAGCAGTACTTC
14 TRBJ1-5 NA TRBV28 NA CASTLGSANQPQHF TGTGCCAGCACCCTCGGTTCAGCCAATCAGCCCCAGCATTTT
15 TRBJ2-2 NA TRBV5-1 NA CASSLEGAHTGELFF TGCGCCAGCAGCTTGGAAGGGGCCCACACCGGGGAGCTGTTTTTT
11 TRBJ2-3 NA TRBV5-6 few CASSFTDTQYF TGTGCCAGCAGCTTCACAGATACGCAGTATTTT
15 TRBJ1-1 NA TRBV5-1 NA CASGRDGGVNTEAFF TGCGCCAGCGGAAGGGATGGAGGGGTTAACACTGAAGCTTTCTTT
13 TRBJ2-1 NA TRBV7-6 NA CASTLGVDNEQFF TGTGCCAGCACCCTAGGAGTGGACAATGAGCAGTTCTTC
14 TRBJ2-5 TRBD1 TRBV19 NA CASSPRQGMETQYF TGTGCCAGTAGTCCTCGACAGGGGATGGAGACCCAGTACTTC
12 TRBJ2-7 NA TRBV6-5 NA CATSDGFYEQYF TGTGCCACGTCCGACGGATTCTACGAGCAGTACTTC
14 TRBJ2-3 NA TRBV11-2 NA CASSLATPGDTQYF TGTGCCAGCAGTCTGGCCACGCCCGGCGATACGCAGTATTTT
14 TRBJ2-6 NA TRBV27 NA CASSPPSGANVLTF TGTGCCAGCAGTCCCCCCTCTGGGGCCAACGTCCTGACTTTC
14 TRBJ2-3 NA TRBV4-1 NA CASSQDQSTDTQYF TGCGCCAGCAGCCAAGATCAGAGCACAGATACGCAGTATTTT
16 TRBJ1-3 NA TRBV5-1 NA CASSLRDTSSGNTIYF TGCGCCAGCAGCTTGCGGGACACTTCCTCTGGAAACACCATATATTTT
14 TRBJ2-7 TRBD1 TRBV2 NA CASSVETGVSEQYF TGTGCCAGCAGTGTCGAGACAGGGGTTTCCGAGCAGTACTTC
13 TRBJ1-2 NA TRBV6-5 few CASSYVGAGGYTF TGTGCCAGCAGTTACGTGGGGGCAGGTGGCTACACCTTC
17 TRBJ2-1 NA TRBV28 few CASSLFVWAGGRNEQFF TGTGCCAGCAGTTTATTTGTTTGGGCAGGGGGGAGGAATGAGCAGTTCTTC